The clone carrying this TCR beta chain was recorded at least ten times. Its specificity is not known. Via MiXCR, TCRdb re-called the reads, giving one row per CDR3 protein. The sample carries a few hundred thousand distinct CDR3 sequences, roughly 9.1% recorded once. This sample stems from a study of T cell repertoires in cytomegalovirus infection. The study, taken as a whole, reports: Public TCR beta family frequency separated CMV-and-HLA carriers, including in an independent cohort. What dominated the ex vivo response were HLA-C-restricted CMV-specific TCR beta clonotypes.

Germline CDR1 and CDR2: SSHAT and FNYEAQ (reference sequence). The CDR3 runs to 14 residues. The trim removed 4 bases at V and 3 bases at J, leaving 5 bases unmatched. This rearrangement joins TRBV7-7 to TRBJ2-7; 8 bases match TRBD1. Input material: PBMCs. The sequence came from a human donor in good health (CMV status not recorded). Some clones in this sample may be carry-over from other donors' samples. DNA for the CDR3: TGTGCCAGCAGCTCCGGACAGGGTAGCTACGAGCAGTACTTC. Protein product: CASSSGQGSYEQYF. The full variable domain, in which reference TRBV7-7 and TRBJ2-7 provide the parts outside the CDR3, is GAGVSQSPRYKVTKRGQDVTLRCDPISSHATLYWYQQALGQGPEFLTYFNYEAQPDKSGLPSDRFSAERPEGSISTLTIQRTEQRDSAMYRCASSSGQGSYEQYFGPGTRLTVT.